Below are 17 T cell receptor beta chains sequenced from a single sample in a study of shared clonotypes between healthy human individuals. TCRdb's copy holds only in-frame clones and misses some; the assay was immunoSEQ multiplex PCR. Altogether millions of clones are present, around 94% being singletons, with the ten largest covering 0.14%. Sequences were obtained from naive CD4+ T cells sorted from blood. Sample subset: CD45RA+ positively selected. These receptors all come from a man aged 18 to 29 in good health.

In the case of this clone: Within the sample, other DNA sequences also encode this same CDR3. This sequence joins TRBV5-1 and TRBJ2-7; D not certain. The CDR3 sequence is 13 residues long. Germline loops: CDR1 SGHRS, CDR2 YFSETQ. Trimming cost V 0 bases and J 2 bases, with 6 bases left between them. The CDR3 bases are TGCGCCAGCAGCTTGGAGGCGACCTACGAGCAGTACTTC. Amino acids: CASSLEATYEQYF.

CDR3 coding DNA: TGTGCCAGTAGTGTGTCCGGGGCCCTCTATGGCTACACCTTC. Translated, it gives CASSVSGALYGYTF. The chain is built from TRBV19 and TRBJ1-2, with D tentatively TRBD1 (5 bases). The V gene's germline CDR1 is LNHDA and CDR2 SQIVND (reference sequence). The CDR3 extends over 14 amino acids. Deletions cut 5 bases from V and 4 bases from J, with 14 bases between.

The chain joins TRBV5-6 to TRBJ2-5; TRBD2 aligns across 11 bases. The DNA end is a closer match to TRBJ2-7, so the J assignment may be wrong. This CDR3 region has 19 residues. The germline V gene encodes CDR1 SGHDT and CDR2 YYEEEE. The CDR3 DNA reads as TGTGCCAGCAGCCGAACCGGGACTAGCGGAGATGGGATCTCCTACGAGCAGTACTTC. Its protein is CASSRTGTSGDGISYEQYF.

The CDR3 coding sequence is TGCGCCAGCAGCACCCAGGGAGGGGACACAGATACGCAGTATTTT. It encodes CASSTQGGDTDTQYF. The chain has TRBV5-1 and TRBJ2-3; 7 bases agree with TRBD2. The germline gives CDR1 SGHRS, CDR2 YFSETQ. The CDR3 has 15 amino acids. V lost 4 bases to trimming and J lost 2 bases; unmatched junction nucleotides: 7.

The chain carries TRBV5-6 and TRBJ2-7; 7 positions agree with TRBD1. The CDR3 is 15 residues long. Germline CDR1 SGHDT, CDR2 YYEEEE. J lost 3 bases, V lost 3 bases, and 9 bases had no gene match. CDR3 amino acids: CASSSKTGRDYEQYF. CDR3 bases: TGTGCCAGCAGCTCGAAGACAGGGCGCGACTACGAGCAGTACTTC. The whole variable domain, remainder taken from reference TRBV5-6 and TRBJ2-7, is DAGVTQSPTHLIKTRGQQVTLRCSPKSGHDTVSWYQQALGQGPQFIFQYYEEEERQRGNFPDRFSGHQFPNYSSELNVNALLLGDSALYLCASSSKTGRDYEQYFGPGTRLTVT.

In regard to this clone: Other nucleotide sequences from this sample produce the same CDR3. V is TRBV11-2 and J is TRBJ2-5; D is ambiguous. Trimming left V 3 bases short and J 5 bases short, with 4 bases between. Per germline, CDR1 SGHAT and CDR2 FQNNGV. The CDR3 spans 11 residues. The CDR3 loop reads CASSFKETQYF. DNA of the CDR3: TGTGCCAGCAGCTTCAAGGAGACCCAGTACTTC.

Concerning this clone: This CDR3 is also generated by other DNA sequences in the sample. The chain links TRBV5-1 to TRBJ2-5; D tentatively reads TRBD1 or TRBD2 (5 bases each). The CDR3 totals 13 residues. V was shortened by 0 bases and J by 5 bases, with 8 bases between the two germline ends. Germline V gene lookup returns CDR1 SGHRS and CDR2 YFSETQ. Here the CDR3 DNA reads TGCGCCAGCAGCTTGGAGGGGACCGAGACCCAGTACTTC. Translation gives CASSLEGTETQYF.

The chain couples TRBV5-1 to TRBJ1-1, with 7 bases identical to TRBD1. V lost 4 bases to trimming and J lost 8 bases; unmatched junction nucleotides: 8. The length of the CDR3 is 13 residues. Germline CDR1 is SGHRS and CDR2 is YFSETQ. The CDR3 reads CASSTTGRPEAFF. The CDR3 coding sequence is TGCGCCAGCAGCACGACAGGGCGACCCGAAGCTTTCTTT. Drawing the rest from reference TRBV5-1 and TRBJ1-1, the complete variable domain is KAGVTQTPRYLIKTRGQQVTLSCSPISGHRSVSWYQQTPGQGLQFLFEYFSETQRNKGNFPGRFSGRQFSNSRSEMNVSTLELGDSALYLCASSTTGRPEAFFGQGTRLTVV.

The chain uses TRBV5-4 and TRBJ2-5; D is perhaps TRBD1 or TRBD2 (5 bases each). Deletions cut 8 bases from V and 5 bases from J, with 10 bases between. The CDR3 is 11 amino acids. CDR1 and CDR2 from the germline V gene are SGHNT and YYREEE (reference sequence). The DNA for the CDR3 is TGTGCCAGTGGCAGGGACGAGACCCAGTACTTC. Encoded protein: CASGRDETQYF.

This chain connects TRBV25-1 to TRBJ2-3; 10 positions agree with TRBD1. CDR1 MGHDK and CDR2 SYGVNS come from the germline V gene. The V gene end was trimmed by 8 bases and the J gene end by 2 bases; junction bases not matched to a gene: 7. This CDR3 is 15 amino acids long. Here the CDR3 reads CASGRDRGFTDTQYF. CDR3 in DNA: TGTGCCAGCGGACGGGACAGGGGTTTCACAGATACGCAGTATTTT.

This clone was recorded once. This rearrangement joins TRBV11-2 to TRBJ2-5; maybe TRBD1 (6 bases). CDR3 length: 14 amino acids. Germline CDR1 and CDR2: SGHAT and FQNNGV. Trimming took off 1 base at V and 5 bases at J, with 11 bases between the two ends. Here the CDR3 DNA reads TGTGCCAGCAGCTTAGGGGGGCCTGCGGAGACCCAGTACTTC. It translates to CASSLGGPAETQYF.

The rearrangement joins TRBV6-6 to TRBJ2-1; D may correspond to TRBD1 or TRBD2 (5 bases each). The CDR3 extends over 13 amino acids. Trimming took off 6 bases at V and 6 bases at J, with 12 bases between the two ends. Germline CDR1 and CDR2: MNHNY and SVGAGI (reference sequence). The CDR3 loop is CASRGENFNEQFF. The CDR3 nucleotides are TGTGCCAGCAGGGGGGAGAATTTCAATGAGCAGTTCTTC.

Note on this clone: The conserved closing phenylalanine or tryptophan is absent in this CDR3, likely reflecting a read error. This CDR3 reads CASAVSLGQGGRYNQPQHL. The CDR3 nucleotides read TGTGCCAGCGCTGTTTCCCTAGGACAGGGTGGTCGGTACAATCAGCCCCAGCATCTT. The V call is TRBV27, the J call TRBJ1-5, with 8 bases aligning to TRBD1. V gave up 8 bases and J gave up 3 bases; unmatched junction bases: 21. The CDR3 length is 19 residues. Germline-derived CDR1 and CDR2 are MNHEY and SMNVEV (reference sequence).

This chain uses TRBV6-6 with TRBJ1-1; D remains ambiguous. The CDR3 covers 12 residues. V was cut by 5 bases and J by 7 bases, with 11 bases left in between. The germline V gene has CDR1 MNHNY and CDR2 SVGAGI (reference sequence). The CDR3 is CASSGPTDEAFF. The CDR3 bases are TGTGCCAGCAGTGGACCGACGGATGAAGCTTTCTTT.

The CDR3 loop reads CASSSGTGGFEKLFF. CDR3 in DNA: TGTGCCAGCAGCTCTGGGACAGGGGGCTTTGAAAAACTGTTTTTT. The chain uses TRBV6-5 and TRBJ1-4; 12 positions match TRBD1. Unmatched junction bases numbered 6, after V lost 6 bases and J lost 7 bases. CDR1 and CDR2 (germline): MNHEY, SVGAGI. The CDR3 totals 15 residues.

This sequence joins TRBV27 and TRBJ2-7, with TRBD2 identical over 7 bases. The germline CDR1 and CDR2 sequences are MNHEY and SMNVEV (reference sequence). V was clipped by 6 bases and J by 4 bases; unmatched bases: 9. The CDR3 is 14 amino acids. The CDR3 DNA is TGTGCCAGCAGCCGAGAGCGGGGTCCATACGAGCAGTACTTC. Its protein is CASSRERGPYEQYF.

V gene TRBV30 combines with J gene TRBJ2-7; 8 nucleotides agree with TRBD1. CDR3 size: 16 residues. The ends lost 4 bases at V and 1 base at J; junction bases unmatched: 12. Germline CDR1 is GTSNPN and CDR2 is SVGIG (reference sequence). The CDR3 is CAWNRGKVSESYEQYF. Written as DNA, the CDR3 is TGTGCCTGGAACAGGGGGAAGGTGTCTGAATCCTACGAGCAGTACTTC.